The T cell receptor beta chain under discussion was sequenced for a study of blood T cell repertoires in COVID-19. Study information: Spain, Italy and the United States supplied samples that represented acute and convalescent COVID-19.

V lost 8 bases, J lost 2 bases, and 15 bases lay in between. Germline lookup yields CDR1 PRHDT and CDR2 FYEKMQ (reference sequence). This CDR3 contains 15 residues. Source study methods: Estimation of nucleated cell counts relied on the amplification of reference gene primers. The assay was immunoSEQ multiplex PCR, and TCRdb's table has in-frame clones only and misses some. Clone size and the V and J calls come from that table; the DNA yielded D and trimming. Counted here are approximately 200,000 clones, 88% occurring once; the ten biggest clones make up about 1.8%. The sample taken for sequencing was peripheral blood. The origin of this receptor is a man aged 70-80 years with acute or convalescent COVID-19. J is TRBJ2-2 and V is TRBV13; D not resolved. CDR3 residues: CASRPRQVNTGELFF. The CDR3, as DNA: TGTGCCAGCCGCCCAAGGCAGGTCAACACCGGGGAGCTGTTTTTT.